This T cell receptor (beta chain) stems from a study of blood T cell repertoires in COVID-19. Study as a whole: Sample material is recorded as cDNA or gDNA derived from T cells, B-cell-depleted T cells, or PBMCs.

In regard to this clone: Compared with germline, one end of the junction differs, possibly owing to a read error.

In the authors' methods: Amplification of reference gene primers provided the estimated nucleated cell counts. Clones were sequenced by immunoSEQ multiplex PCR, and TCRdb holds only the in-frame ones, with some missing. V and J calls and clone size come straight from that table; D and trimming were deduced from the DNA. The sample consists of about 46,000 clones, roughly four fifths of them appearing once. There are 13 residues in the CDR3. The gene calls are TRBV12-3 or TRBV12-4 and TRBJ2-5; 10 positions agree with TRBD2. The sequence was obtained from a man between 60 and 70 years old with active COVID-19. Sequenced sample: peripheral blood. The CDR3 DNA follows: TGTGCCAGCAGGTTAGCGGGAGGAAAGACCCAGTACTTC. Protein: CASRLAGGKTQYF.